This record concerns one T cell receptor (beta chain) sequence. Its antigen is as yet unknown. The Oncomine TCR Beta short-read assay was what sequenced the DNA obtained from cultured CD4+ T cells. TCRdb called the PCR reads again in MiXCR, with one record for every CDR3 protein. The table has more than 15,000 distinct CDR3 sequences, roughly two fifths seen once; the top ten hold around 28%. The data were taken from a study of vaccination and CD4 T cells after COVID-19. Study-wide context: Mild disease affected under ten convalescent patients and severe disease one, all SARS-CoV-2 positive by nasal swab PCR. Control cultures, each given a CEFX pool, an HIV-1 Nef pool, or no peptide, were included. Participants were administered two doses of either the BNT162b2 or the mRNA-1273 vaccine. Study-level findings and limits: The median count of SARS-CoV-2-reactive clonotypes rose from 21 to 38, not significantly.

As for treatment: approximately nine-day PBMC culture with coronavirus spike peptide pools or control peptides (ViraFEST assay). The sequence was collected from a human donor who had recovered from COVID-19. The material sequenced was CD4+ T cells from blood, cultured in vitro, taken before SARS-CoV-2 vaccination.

CDR3 protein: CASSQAEQGLINQPQHF. The CDR3 nucleotides are TGCGCCAGCAGCCAAGCCGAACAGGGCCTTATCAATCAGCCCCAGCATTTT. The chain uses TRBV4-1 and TRBJ1-5, with D possibly TRBD1 on 6 matching bases. V was trimmed by 1 base and J by 3 bases, leaving 16 bases between them. Germline-derived CDR1 and CDR2 are MGHRA and YSYEKL. This CDR3 has 17 amino acids.